This T cell receptor beta chain comes out of a study of early T cells in non-severe SARS-CoV-2 infection. From the 5' RACE reads, TCRdb called clonotypes with MiXCR, one entry per CDR3 protein. The data hold tens of thousands of distinct CDR3 sequences, with roughly 6.6% observed a single time. Germline CDR1 MDHEN, CDR2 SYDVKM. V was pared by 3 bases and J by 5 bases, with 8 bases between. The CDR3 has 13 residues. The table lists this clonotype with many counts. The source of this sequence is an adult who was a healthcare worker with PCR-confirmed SARS-CoV-2 infection or an uninfected control (not recorded which). The sample here was whole blood, taken at baseline. The V call is TRBV28, the J call TRBJ1-3; D unclear. CDR3 DNA sequence: TGTGCCAGCAGTTTCGCACAGCGAAACACCATATATTTT. It codes for CASSFAQRNTIYF.